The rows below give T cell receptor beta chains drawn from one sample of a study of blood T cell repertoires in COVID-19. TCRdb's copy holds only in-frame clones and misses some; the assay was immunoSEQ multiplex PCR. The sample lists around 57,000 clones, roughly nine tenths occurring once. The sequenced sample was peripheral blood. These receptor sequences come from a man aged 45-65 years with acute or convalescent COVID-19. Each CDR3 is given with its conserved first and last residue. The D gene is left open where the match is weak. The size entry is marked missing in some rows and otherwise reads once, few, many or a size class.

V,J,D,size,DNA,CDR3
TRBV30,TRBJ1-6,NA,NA,TGTGCCTGGAGACAGAGCTCCTATAATTCACCCCTCCACTTT,CAWRQSSYNSPLHF
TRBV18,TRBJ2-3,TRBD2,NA,TGTGCCAGCTCACCAACGCTCTCGACTAGCGCTAGCACAGATACGCAGTATTTT,CASSPTLSTSASTDTQYF
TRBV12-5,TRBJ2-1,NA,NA,TGTGCTAGTGGTTTGGTACAGGGTTTGGGTGGCAATGAGCAGTTCTTC,CASGLVQGLGGNEQFF
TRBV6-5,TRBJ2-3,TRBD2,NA,TGTGCCAGCAGCGGACTAGCGGGAGTGGATACGCAGTATTTT,CASSGLAGVDTQYF
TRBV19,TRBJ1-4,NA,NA,TGTGCCAGTAACTCGCGGGGGGCTTCAACTAATGAAAAACTGTTTTTT,CASNSRGASTNEKLFF
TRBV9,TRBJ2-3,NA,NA,TGTGCCAGCAGCGTAGGGCGGGGCACAGATACGCAGTATTTT,CASSVGRGTDTQYF
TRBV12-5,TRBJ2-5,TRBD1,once,TGTGCTAGTGGTGCCCCGACAGGGCACACAGAGACCCAGTACTTC,CASGAPTGHTETQYF
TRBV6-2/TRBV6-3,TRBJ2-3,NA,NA,TGTGCCAGCAGTTATGGCGGGCCGACAGATACGCAGTATTTT,CASSYGGPTDTQYF
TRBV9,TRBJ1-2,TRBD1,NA,TGTGCCAGCAGCCCAAGAGCTGGGACAGTACGGGGCTATGGCTACACCTTC,CASSPRAGTVRGYGYTF
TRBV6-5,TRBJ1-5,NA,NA,TGTGCCAGCAGTTACCCCGGACTCAATAGCAATCAGCCCCAGCATTTT,CASSYPGLNSNQPQHF
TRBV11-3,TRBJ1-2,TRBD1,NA,TGTGCCAGCAGCGGATACAGGGGTGGGGACTATGGCTACACCTTC,CASSGYRGGDYGYTF
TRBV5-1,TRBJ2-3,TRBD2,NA,TGCGCCAGCAAAAAAATAGGGACTAGCGGAGATACGCAGTATTTT,CASKKIGTSGDTQYF
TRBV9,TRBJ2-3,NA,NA,TGTGCCAGCAGCGCTACAGGCTTCACAGATACGCAGTATTTT,CASSATGFTDTQYF
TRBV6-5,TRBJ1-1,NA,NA,TGTGCCAGCAGTTACGAGTGGGACTTGGGGAACACTGAAGCTTTCTTT,CASSYEWDLGNTEAFF
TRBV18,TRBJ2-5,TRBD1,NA,TGTGCCAGCTCCGCCGGGACAGTTGAGACCCAGTACTTC,CASSAGTVETQYF
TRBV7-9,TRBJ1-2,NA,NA,TGTGCCAGCAGCTTATTAGGAGACTATGGCTACACCTTC,CASSLLGDYGYTF
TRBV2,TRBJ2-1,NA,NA,TGTGCCAGCAGAGCTAGCCACAATGAGCAGTTCTTC,CASRASHNEQFF
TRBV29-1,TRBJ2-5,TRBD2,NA,TGCAGCGTAGTAGCGGGGCAAGAGACCCAGTACTTC,CSVVAGQETQYF
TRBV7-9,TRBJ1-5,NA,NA,TGTGCCAGCACCGCCCAGGGAAGCAATCAGCCCCAGCATTTT,CASTAQGSNQPQHF
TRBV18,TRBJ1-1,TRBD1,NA,TGTGCCAGCTCACCAGGGACAGCTGAAGCTTTCTTT,CASSPGTAEAFF
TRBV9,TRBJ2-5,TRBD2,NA,TGTGCCAGCAGCCCTAGCGGGAGGTCCAAAAGGGGAGAGACCCAGTACTTC,CASSPSGRSKRGETQYF
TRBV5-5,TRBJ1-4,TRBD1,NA,TGTGCCAGCAGCTCCGGGACAGGGGTGGGAAATGAAAAACTGTTTTTT,CASSSGTGVGNEKLFF
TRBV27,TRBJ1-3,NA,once,TGTGCCAGCAGAATGGGGCTAGGAAACACCATATATTTT,CASRMGLGNTIYF
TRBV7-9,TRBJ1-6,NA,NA,TGTGCCAGCACCCTCCCGGGGTTGGGGTCACCCCTCCACTTT,CASTLPGLGSPLHF
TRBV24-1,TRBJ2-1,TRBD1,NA,TGTGCCACCAGTGATCGGACAGGGTTTGATGAGCAGTTCTTC,CATSDRTGFDEQFF
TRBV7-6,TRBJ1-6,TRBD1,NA,TGTGCCAGCAGCTTAGCGACAGGGTTGAAATCACCCCTCCACTTT,CASSLATGLKSPLHF
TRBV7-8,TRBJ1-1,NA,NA,TGTGCCAGCAGCAGAACCCAGGGCCTGGGGGCTTTCTTT,CASSRTQGLGAFF
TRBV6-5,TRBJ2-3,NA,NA,TGTGCCAGCAGAGCTCCCCTTGCAGATACGCAGTATTTT,CASRAPLADTQYF
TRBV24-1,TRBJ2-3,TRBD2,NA,TGTGCCACCAGTGATTTGGCCAGGACTAGCGGGACCTCAGATACGCAGTATTTT,CATSDLARTSGTSDTQYF
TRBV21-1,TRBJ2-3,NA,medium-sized,TGTGCCAGCAGCCCAACTAGCGGTAGCACAGATACGCAGTATTTT,CASSPTSGSTDTQYF
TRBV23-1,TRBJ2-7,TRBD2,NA,TGCGCCAGCAGTCAATCGCAGCGGGAGTTCTACGAGCAGTACTTC,CASSQSQREFYEQYF
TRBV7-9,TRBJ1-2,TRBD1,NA,TGTGCCAGCAGCTTAGTTGGGACAGGCAACTATGGCTACACCTTC,CASSLVGTGNYGYTF
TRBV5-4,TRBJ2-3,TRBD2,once,TGTGCCAGCAGCTTGTGGCTAGCGGGAGCCAATACAGATACGCAGTATTTT,CASSLWLAGANTDTQYF
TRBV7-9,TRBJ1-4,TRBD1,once,TGTGCCAGCAGCCGGGGACAGAATGAAAAACTGTTTTTT,CASSRGQNEKLFF
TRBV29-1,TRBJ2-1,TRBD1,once,TGCAGCGTTGAAAAGACAGGGTTTGTGGACAATGAGCAGTTCTTC,CSVEKTGFVDNEQFF
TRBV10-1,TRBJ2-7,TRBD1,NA,TGCGCCAGCAGTGGAGGACAGGGAGGTGAGCAGTACTTC,CASSGGQGGEQYF
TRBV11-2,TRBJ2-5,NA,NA,TGTGCCAGCAGCTTACCATCCAGGACCCAGTACTTC,CASSLPSRTQYF
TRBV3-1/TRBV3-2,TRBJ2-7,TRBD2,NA,TGTGCCAGCAGCCTAGCGGGAGTGAGGTTCGAGCAGTACTTC,CASSLAGVRFEQYF
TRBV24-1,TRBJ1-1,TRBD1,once,TGTGCCACCAGTGACTCCGGGACAGCAGAAGCTTTCTTT,CATSDSGTAEAFF
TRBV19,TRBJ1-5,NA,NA,TGTGCCAGTAGTATAAGCTCTTTCCCTTTCCTTAGCAATCAGCCCCAGCATTTT,CASSISSFPFLSNQPQHF
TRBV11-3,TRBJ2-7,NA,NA,TGTGCCAGCAGCCCAGGGGGAGGTTCCTACGAGCAGTACTTC,CASSPGGGSYEQYF
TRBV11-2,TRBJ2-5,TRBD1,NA,TGTGCCAGCAGCTCCACAGGGGGGCCATTTGCCCAGTACTTC,CASSSTGGPFAQYF
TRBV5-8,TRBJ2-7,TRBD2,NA,TGTGCCAGCAGCTTTCCTAGCGGGAGCTTCGCCTACGAGCAGTACTTC,CASSFPSGSFAYEQYF
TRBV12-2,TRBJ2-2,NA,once,TGTGCAAGTCGCTGGCGGGCGCGACTAGCGGGAGGGATGAACACCGGGGAGCTGTTTTTT,CASRWRARLAGGMNTGELFF
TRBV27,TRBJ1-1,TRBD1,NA,TGTGCCAGCAGTTTCTCCGGGACAGGGGTAGGGAACACTGAAGCTTTCTTT,CASSFSGTGVGNTEAFF
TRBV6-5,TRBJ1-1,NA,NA,TGTGCCAGCAGTTACGACGGGATGAGAACTGAAGCTTTCTTT,CASSYDGMRTEAFF
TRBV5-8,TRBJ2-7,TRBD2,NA,TGTGCCAGCAGCTGGCAGGTAGCGGGGGCTGGCGAGCAGTACTTC,CASSWQVAGAGEQYF
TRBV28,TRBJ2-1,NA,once,TGTGCCAGCAGCCCCGCGGGGCCGGAGGAGCAGTTCTTC,CASSPAGPEEQFF
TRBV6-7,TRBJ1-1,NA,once,TGTGCCAGCAGACACCCTCGGGGGAACACTGAAGCTTTCTTT,CASRHPRGNTEAFF
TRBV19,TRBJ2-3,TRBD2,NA,TGTGCCAGTAGCCTGGGACTAGCGGGATTAGATACGCAGTATTTT,CASSLGLAGLDTQYF
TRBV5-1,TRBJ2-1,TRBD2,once,TGCGCCAGCAGCTTGGCCCCCGGGACTAGTCTTAATGAGCAGTTCTTC,CASSLAPGTSLNEQFF